This is a list of T cell receptor beta chains from one sample in a study of shared clonotypes between healthy human individuals. Sequencing used immunoSEQ multiplex PCR; TCRdb keeps in-frame clones, though not all of them. The table lists about 1.1 million clones, about 84% of them singletons. Sequenced sample: memory CD4+ T cells from PBMCs. Every receptor here comes from a man aged 18 to 30 in good health. Some clones in this sample may be carry-over from other donors' samples. The CDR3 runs from the conserved cysteine through the conserved F or W. Not every row has a clone size; where given, it reads once, few, many or a size class.

size	V	J	CDR3
-	TRBV2	TRBJ2-7	CASRPDRDEQYF
-	TRBV28	TRBJ2-3	CASSSSTGLSSRWAQYF
-	TRBV28	TRBJ2-7	CASETSGKIYEQYF
-	TRBV11-2	TRBJ2-3	CASSLNGRSAGTDTQYF
once	TRBV9	TRBJ2-1	CASSVASLNEQFF
once	TRBV18	TRBJ2-1	CASSPGQPYNEQFF
-	TRBV7-8	TRBJ1-2	CASSISPQGSYGYTF
-	TRBV5-4	TRBJ1-2	CASSLRDGGRVNYGYTF
few	TRBV11-2	TRBJ2-5	CASIPWVGAGVPETQYF
few	TRBV29-1	TRBJ1-1	CSGGQGNTEAFF
few	TRBV6-5	TRBJ1-2	CASSRTRDYGYTF